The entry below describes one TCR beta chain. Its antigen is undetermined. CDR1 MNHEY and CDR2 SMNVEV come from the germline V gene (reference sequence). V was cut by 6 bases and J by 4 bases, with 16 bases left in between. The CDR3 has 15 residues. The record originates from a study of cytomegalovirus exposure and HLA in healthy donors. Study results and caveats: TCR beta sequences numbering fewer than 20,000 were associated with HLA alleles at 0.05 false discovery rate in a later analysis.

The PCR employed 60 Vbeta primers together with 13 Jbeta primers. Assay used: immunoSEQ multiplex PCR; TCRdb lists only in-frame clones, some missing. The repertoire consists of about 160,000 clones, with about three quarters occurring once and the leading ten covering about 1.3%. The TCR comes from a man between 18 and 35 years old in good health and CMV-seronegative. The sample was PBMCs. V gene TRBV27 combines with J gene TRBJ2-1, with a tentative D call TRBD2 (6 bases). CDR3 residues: CASREMGRGYNEQFF. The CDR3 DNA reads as TGTGCCAGCAGGGAGATGGGTCGGGGGTACAATGAGCAGTTCTTC.